Below are 2 T cell receptor beta chains sequenced from a single sample in a study of cytomegalovirus exposure and HLA in healthy donors. Amplification used 60 Vbeta primers and 13 Jbeta primers. Profiling relied on immunoSEQ multiplex PCR, and the TCRdb table lists in-frame clones only, not all of them. The sample contains some 90,000 clones, around 80% of which appear only once. Sequencing input: PBMCs. These receptors all stem from a man aged 40-49 years in good health and CMV-seronegative.

J is TRBJ2-3 and V is TRBV18, with D perhaps TRBD2 (5 bases). CDR3 length: 14 residues. V was trimmed by 5 bases and J by 1 base, leaving 10 bases between them. Germline V gene sequence: CDR1 KGHSH, CDR2 LQKENI. The CDR3 reads CASSGQEGTDTQYF. CDR3 DNA sequence: TGTGCCAGCTCAGGTCAGGAGGGCACAGATACGCAGTATTTT.

V is TRBV7-9 and J is TRBJ1-4; D call uncertain. CDR1 is SEHNR and CDR2 is FQNEAQ in the germline V gene (reference sequence). CDR3 length: 13 amino acids. Trimming took 5 bases from V and 3 from J, leaving 7 bases between them. CDR3 DNA: TGTGCCAGCAGCCGGTCTGCTAATGAAAAACTGTTTTTT. Protein sequence: CASSRSANEKLFF.